Listed here are 4 T cell receptor beta chains from one sample, sequenced in a study of beta chain features in type 1 diabetes. The study reverse transcribed the entire isolated RNA, so it sequenced expressed TCRB transcripts. Assay used: immunoSEQ multiplex PCR; TCRdb lists only in-frame clones, some missing. The table records about 250,000 clones, 14% of them present only once. The sample taken for sequencing was naive CD4+ T cells from blood. These receptors were taken from a woman aged 40 to 50 in good health.

The V gene is TRBV4-1, the J gene TRBJ1-1; D unresolved. Germline-derived CDR1 and CDR2 are MGHRA and YSYEKL. The CDR3 has 14 residues. Trimming shortened V by 5 bases and J by 4 bases, and 14 bases separated the two germline ends. In nucleotides, the CDR3 is TGCGCCAGCAGCGAAGTTCTGGGAGGCACTGAAGCTTTCTTT. Its protein product is CASSEVLGGTEAFF.

This rearrangement joins TRBV19 to TRBJ1-1; TRBD1 aligns across 8 bases. This CDR3 has 11 residues. The trim removed 5 bases at V and 11 bases at J, leaving 4 bases unmatched. The germline gives CDR1 LNHDA, CDR2 SQIVND (reference sequence). Written as DNA, the CDR3 is TGTGCCAGTAGTCGGACAGGGTCGGCTTTCTTT. Protein sequence: CASSRTGSAFF.

CDR3 sequence: CASSLDYTVSSYEQYF. CDR3 nucleotides: TGCGCCAGCAGCCTGGATTATACAGTCAGCTCCTACGAGCAGTACTTC. V is TRBV5-1 and J is TRBJ2-7, with D unresolved. This CDR3 is built from 16 residues. Germline assignment: CDR1 SGHRS and CDR2 YFSETQ. The V gene lost 4 bases and the J gene lost 0 bases, with 17 bases spanning the gap.

The chain recombines TRBV18 with TRBJ2-3; TRBD2 aligns across 10 bases. This CDR3 is built from 15 residues. V was pared by 3 bases and J by 3 bases, with 3 bases of the junction left unmatched. The germline V gene has CDR1 KGHSH and CDR2 LQKENI. In DNA form, the CDR3 reads TGTGCCAGCTCACCTACTAGCGGGGTTACAGATACGCAGTATTTT. It translates to CASSPTSGVTDTQYF.